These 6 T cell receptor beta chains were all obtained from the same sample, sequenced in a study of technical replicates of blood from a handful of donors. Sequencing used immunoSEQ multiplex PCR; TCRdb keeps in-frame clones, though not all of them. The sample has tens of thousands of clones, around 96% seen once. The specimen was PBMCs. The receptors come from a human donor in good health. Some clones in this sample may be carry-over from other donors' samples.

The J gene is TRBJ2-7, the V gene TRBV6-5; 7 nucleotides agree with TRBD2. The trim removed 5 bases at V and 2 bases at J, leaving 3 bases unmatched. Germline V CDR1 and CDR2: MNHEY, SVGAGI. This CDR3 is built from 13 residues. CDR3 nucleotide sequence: TGTGCCAGCAGTGCGGGGGACGCCTACGAGCAGTACTTC. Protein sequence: CASSAGDAYEQYF.

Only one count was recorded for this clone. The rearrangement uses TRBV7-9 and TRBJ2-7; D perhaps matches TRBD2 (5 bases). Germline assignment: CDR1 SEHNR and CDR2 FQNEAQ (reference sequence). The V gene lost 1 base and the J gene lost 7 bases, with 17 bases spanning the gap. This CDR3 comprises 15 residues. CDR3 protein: CASSLGARGLGEQYF. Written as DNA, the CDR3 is TGTGCCAGCAGCTTAGGGGCTCGGGGTTTAGGTGAGCAGTACTTC.

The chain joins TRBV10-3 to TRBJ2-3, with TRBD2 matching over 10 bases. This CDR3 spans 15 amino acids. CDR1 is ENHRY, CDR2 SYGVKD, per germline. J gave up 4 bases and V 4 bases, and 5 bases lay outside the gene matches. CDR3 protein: CAISGLAGEPDTQYF. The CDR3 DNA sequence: TGTGCCATCAGTGGCCTAGCGGGAGAACCAGATACGCAGTATTTT.

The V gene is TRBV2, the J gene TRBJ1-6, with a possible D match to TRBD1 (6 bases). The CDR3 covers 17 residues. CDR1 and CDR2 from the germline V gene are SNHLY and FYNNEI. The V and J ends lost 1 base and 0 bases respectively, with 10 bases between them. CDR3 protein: CASSEGTASSYNSPLHF. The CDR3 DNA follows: TGTGCCAGCAGTGAAGGGACAGCGAGCTCCTATAATTCACCCCTCCACTTT.

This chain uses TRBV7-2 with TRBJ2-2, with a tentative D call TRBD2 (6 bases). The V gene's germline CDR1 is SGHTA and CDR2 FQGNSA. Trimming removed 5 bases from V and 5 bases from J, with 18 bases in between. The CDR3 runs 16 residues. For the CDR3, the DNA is TGTGCCAGCAGCCCCTACGTGGGCGCGGGGACCGGGGAGCTGTTTTTT. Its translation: CASSPYVGAGTGELFF. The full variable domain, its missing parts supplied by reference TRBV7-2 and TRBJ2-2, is GAGVSQSPSNKVTEKGKDVELRCDPISGHTALYWYRQSLGQGLEFLIYFQGNSAPDKSGLPSDRFSAERTGGSVSTLTIQRTQQEDSAVYLCASSPYVGAGTGELFFGEGSRLTVL.

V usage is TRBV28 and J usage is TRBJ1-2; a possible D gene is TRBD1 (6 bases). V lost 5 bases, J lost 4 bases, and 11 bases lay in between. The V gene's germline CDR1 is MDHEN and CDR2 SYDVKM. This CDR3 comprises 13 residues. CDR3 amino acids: CASSAGASYGYTF. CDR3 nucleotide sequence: TGTGCCAGCAGTGCAGGGGCCAGCTATGGCTACACCTTC.